These T cell receptor beta chains were read from a single sample in a study of blood T cell repertoires in COVID-19. TCRdb's table, derived via immunoSEQ multiplex PCR, lists solely in-frame clones and lacks some. The profile shows 100,000 to 110,000 clones, roughly nine tenths of them singletons. Input material: peripheral blood. Source of these receptors: a man aged 50-59 years with active COVID-19. Each CDR3 is given without its conserved first and last residue.

cdr3_length v_call cdr3_aa
11 TRBV18 ASSGGQNYGYT
15 TRBV5-4 ASSLLLAGSNTGELF
13 TRBV27 ASSSAGLAGNEQF
13 TRBV6-2/TRBV6-3 ASSSGGQGAETQY
14 TRBV18 ASSLTLAGGFPEQF
12 TRBV21-1 ASNTRPHSYEQY
11 TRBV19 ASNDRNNQPQH
13 TRBV7-9 ASASNTGTGVEAF
13 TRBV7-5 ARIKSGTSPYEQY
16 TRBV13 ASSSGTSGGSSTDTQY
13 TRBV19 ASSPLGVPSDTQY
10 TRBV27 ASSGRDNGYT
12 TRBV10-2 ASRIAGGPRTQY
13 TRBV3-1/TRBV3-2 ASSHSTLGYQPQH
12 TRBV7-9 ASSLAGGQDTQY
12 TRBV30 AWRPNRVPETQY
10 TRBV18 ASNTANTEAF
12 TRBV7-2 ASSAWTGTYEQY
12 TRBV10-3 AISEAGLNYGYT
13 TRBV6-6 ASSYGGTSGGEQY
12 TRBV7-9 ASSPPDFTGELF
10 TRBV19 ASRQGDYGYT
17 TRBV5-1 ASSLGGLAGGYFTDTQY
13 TRBV10-3 AISEGQGGKDTQY
12 TRBV24-1 ATSGGQGWDTQY
13 TRBV19 ASSIQGYYNYGYT
13 TRBV7-3 ASSLGLAGETTQY
13 TRBV2 ASSEVWAGNQPQH
9 TRBV20-1 SATLADTQY
14 TRBV24-1 ATSDAGQVSGNTIY
13 TRBV19 ASSPTGHLNSPLH
9 TRBV11-3 ASSLEAGHT
13 TRBV7-8 ASSARQGMNTEAF
12 TRBV5-1 ASSVGQGAYGYT
11 TRBV25-1 ASQMSSTDTQY
13 TRBV5-1 ASSLAGGRGTEAF
13 TRBV6-5 ASKPTGKSGNTIY
10 TRBV6-6 ASSSPPEKLF
14 TRBV5-1 ASSRGAGGYNTEAF
13 TRBV11-2 ASSLRVGVKNIQY
14 TRBV27 ASSLKRGYSNQPQH
14 TRBV6-6 ASSSGTGTTNEKLF
12 TRBV27 ASSFLGQGDIQY
13 TRBV7-9 ASSILTGTKNIQY
11 TRBV2 ASSELAGPGAF
16 TRBV7-2 ASSLGGLAGGLGDTQY
10 TRBV5-1 ASTPYYNEQF
13 TRBV9 ASSAVFGERDTQY